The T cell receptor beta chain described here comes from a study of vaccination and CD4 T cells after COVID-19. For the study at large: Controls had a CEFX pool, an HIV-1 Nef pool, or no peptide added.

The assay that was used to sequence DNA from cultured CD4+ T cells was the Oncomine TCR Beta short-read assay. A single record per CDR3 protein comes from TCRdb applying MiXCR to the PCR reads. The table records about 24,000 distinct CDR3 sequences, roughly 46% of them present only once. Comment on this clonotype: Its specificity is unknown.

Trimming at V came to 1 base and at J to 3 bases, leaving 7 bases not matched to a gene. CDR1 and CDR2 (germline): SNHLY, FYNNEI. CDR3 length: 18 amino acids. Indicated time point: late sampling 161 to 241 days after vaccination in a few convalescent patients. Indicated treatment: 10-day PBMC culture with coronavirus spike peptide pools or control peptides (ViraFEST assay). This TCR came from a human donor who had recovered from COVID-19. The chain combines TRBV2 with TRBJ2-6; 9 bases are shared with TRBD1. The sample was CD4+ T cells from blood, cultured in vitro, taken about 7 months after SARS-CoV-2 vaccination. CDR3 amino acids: CASSEGDRVDVGANVLTF. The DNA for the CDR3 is TGTGCCAGCAGTGAAGGGGACAGGGTAGATGTTGGGGCCAACGTCCTGACTTTC.